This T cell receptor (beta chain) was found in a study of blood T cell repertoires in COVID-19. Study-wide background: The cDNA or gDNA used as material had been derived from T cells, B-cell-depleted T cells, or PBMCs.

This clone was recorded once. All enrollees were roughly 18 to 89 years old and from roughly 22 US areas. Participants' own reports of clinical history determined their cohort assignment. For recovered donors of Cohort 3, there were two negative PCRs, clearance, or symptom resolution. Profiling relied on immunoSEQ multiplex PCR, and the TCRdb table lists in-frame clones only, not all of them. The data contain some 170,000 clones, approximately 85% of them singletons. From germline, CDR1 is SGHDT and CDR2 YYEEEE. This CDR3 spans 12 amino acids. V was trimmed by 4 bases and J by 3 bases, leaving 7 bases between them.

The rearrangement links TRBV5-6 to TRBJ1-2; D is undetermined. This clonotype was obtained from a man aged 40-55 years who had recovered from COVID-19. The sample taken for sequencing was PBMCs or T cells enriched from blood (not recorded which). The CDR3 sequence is CASSPRDYGYTF. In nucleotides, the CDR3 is TGTGCCAGCAGCCCACGGGACTATGGCTACACCTTC.